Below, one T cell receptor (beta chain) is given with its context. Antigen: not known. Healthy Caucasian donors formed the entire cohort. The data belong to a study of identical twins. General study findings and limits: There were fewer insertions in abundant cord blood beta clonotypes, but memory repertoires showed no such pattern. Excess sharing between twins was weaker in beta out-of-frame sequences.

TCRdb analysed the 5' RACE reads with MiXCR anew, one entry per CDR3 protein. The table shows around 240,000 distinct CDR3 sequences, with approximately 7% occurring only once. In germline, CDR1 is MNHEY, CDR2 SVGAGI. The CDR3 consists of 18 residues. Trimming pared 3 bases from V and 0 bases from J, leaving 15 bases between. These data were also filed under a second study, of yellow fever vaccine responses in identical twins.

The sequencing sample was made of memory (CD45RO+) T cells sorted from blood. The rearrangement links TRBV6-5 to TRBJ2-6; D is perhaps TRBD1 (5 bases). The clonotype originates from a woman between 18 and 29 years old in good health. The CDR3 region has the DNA TGTGCCAGCAGTTATAGTCGACAGCCCCCCTCTGGGGCCAACGTCCTGACTTTC. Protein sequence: CASSYSRQPPSGANVLTF.